Below, 8 T cell receptor beta chains from the same sample are listed, as sequenced in a study of PD-L1 blockade in urothelial cancer. Time point meaning: peripheral blood 6 weeks after treatment start. Some clones are missing from TCRdb's copy, which holds only in-frame ones; the method was immunoSEQ multiplex PCR. The table records 20,000 to 25,000 clones, around 91% of them present only once. This material consisted of PBMCs, taken around atezolizumab (anti-PD-L1) treatment. These receptors were collected from a woman in her fifties or sixties with urothelial cancer.

The V call is TRBV11-2, the J call TRBJ2-1, with a possible D match to TRBD1 (6 bases). CDR3 length: 13 amino acids. The germline gives CDR1 SGHAT, CDR2 FQNNGV. The V end was cut by 10 bases, the J end by 9 bases, with 19 bases between. This CDR3 is CATRPTGRPEQFF. CDR3 in DNA: TGTGCCACCCGACCGACAGGCAGGCCTGAGCAGTTCTTC.

The J gene is TRBJ2-7, the V gene TRBV4-3, with 10 positions matching TRBD1. Losses at the gene ends were 2 bases for V and 2 bases for J; bases not matched to a gene: 6. CDR3 size: 16 residues. Germline CDR1 LGHNA, CDR2 YSLEER. The CDR3: CASSQYGDRGTYEQYF. The CDR3 DNA follows: TGCGCCAGCAGCCAATACGGGGACAGGGGAACCTACGAGCAGTACTTC.

This chain uses TRBV6-5 with TRBJ2-7; maybe TRBD2 (5 bases). V was shortened by 3 bases and J by 6 bases, with 12 bases between the two germline ends. Per germline, CDR1 MNHEY and CDR2 SVGAGI. The CDR3 is 13 amino acids. CDR3 residues: CASSYRPRGEQYF. As DNA, the CDR3 is TGTGCCAGCAGTTATCGGCCACGGGGCGAGCAGTACTTC.

The V gene is TRBV2, the J gene TRBJ2-7; 12 bases match TRBD2. This CDR3 is built from 19 residues. V shed 0 bases and J 3 bases; nucleotides not matched to a gene: 12. Germline CDR1 reads SNHLY; CDR2 reads FYNNEI. CDR3 in amino acids: CASSEAGGGLAGKVYEQYF. The CDR3, as DNA: TGTGCCAGCAGTGAAGCGGGGGGAGGACTAGCGGGAAAGGTCTACGAGCAGTACTTC. The whole variable domain, remainder taken from reference TRBV2 and TRBJ2-7, is EPEVTQTPSHQVTQMGQEVILRCVPISNHLYFYWYRQILGQKVEFLVSFYNNEISEKSEIFDDQFSVERPDGSNFTLKIRSTKLEDSAMYFCASSEAGGGLAGKVYEQYFGPGTRLTVT.

The chain recombines TRBV7-2 with TRBJ2-1; 9 nucleotides line up with TRBD2. Trimming removed 3 bases from V and 9 bases from J; junction bases left unmatched: 6. Germline V gives CDR1 SGHTA, CDR2 FQGNSA. This CDR3 spans 14 amino acids. This chain's CDR3 is CASSFCGGAGEQFF. CDR3 in DNA: TGTGCCAGCAGCTTTTGCGGGGGGGCTGGTGAGCAGTTCTTC. Complete variable domain (other parts from reference TRBV7-2 and TRBJ2-1): GAGVSQSPSNKVTEKGKDVELRCDPISGHTALYWYRQSLGQGLEFLIYFQGNSAPDKSGLPSDRFSAERTGGSVSTLTIQRTQQEDSAVYLCASSFCGGAGEQFFGPGTRLTVL.

The rearrangement uses TRBV5-1 and TRBJ2-1, with TRBD2 matching over 9 bases. Germline lookup yields CDR1 SGHRS and CDR2 YFSETQ. V was clipped by 0 bases and J by 4 bases; unmatched bases: 8. The CDR3 has 17 amino acids. CDR3: CASSLDAGGGGYNEQFF. CDR3 nucleotide sequence: TGCGCCAGCAGCTTGGATGCTGGCGGGGGGGGGTACAATGAGCAGTTCTTC.

The chain employs TRBV2 and TRBJ2-3; the match to TRBD2 covers 7 bases. Germline values: CDR1 SNHLY, CDR2 FYNNEI. V lost 7 bases and J lost 15; bases outside the gene matches: 13. The CDR3 consists of 12 residues. The CDR3 DNA is TGTGCCAGCATTCCACTAGCGAGGTCGTCATATTTT. It yields the protein CASIPLARSSYF.

V gene TRBV7-2 combines with J gene TRBJ2-3; 12 nucleotides align to TRBD2. The germline gives CDR1 SGHTA, CDR2 FQGNSA. The V gene end was trimmed by 4 bases and the J gene end by 5 bases; junction bases not matched to a gene: 7. This CDR3 is built from 16 residues. CDR3 coding DNA: TGTGCCAGCAGCTGGTCACTAGCGGGGGGTGGAGATACGCAGTATTTT. This translates into CASSWSLAGGGDTQYF.